The 18 T cell receptor beta chains below were found in one sample sequenced in a study of shared clonotypes between healthy human individuals. This table comes from immunoSEQ multiplex PCR, and its TCRdb copy is limited to in-frame clones, with some not included. The repertoire holds hundreds of thousands of clones, with 95% to 97% as singletons. Specimen: memory CD8+ T cells sorted from blood. Subset denoted: CD45RO+ cells pooled with CCR7-negative TemRA cells. All receptors come from a man aged 30-40 years in good health.

The chain joins TRBV6-9 to TRBJ1-2, with 7 bases lining up with TRBD1. Germline loops: CDR1 MNHGY, CDR2 SVAAGI. The V segment lost 6 bases and the J segment 2 bases; nucleotides outside the gene matches: 3. There are 13 residues in the CDR3. In nucleotides, the CDR3 is TGTGCCAGCAGGGTGGGACAGAACTATGGCTACACCTTC. Translation: CASRVGQNYGYTF.

The chain joins TRBV2 to TRBJ2-1, with 8 bases fitting TRBD2. The CDR3 length is 17 residues. Losses at the gene ends were 6 bases for V and 5 bases for J; bases not matched to a gene: 15. Germline loops: CDR1 SNHLY, CDR2 FYNNEI. The CDR3 coding sequence is TGTGCCAGCAGGGGACGCGGGAGGCCCCCCCCGCACAATGAGCAGTTCTTC. The encoded protein is CASRGRGRPPPHNEQFF.

This chain uses TRBV25-1 with TRBJ2-4; TRBD2 matches 7 bases. Germline loops: CDR1 MGHDK, CDR2 SYGVNS. The length of the CDR3 is 14 residues. V dropped 5 bases and J dropped 4; count of bases not matched to a gene: 5. The CDR3 loop is CASSIFGGKNIQYF. Written as DNA, the CDR3 is TGTGCCAGCAGTATATTCGGGGGGAAAAACATTCAGTACTTC. Filled out from reference TRBV25-1 and TRBJ2-4, the complete variable domain reads EADIYQTPRYLVIGTGKKITLECSQTMGHDKMYWYQQDPGMELHLIHYSYGVNSTEKGDLSSESTVSRIRTEHFPLTLESARPSHTSQYLCASSIFGGKNIQYFGAGTRLSVL.

This sequence joins TRBV30 and TRBJ1-6, with D perhaps matching TRBD1 (5 bases). The CDR3 length is 13 residues. Germline V gene data show CDR1 as GTSNPN and CDR2 as SVGIG (reference sequence). V gave up 0 bases and J gave up 9 bases, with 9 bases separating them. The CDR3 nucleotides read TGTGCCTGGAGTGTTTTGGGGGTTTCACCCCTCCACTTT. It translates to CAWSVLGVSPLHF.

V and J are TRBV30 and TRBJ2-7; a weak D match, TRBD2 (6 bases). V was cut by 4 bases and J by 5 bases, with 18 bases left in between. This CDR3 has 14 amino acids. CDR1 GTSNPN and CDR2 SVGIG come from the germline V gene (reference sequence). In nucleotides, the CDR3 is TGTGCCTGGAATGTGGGGGGACCACCCGACGAGCAGTACTTC. Protein sequence: CAWNVGGPPDEQYF.

This clone has a single count. The chain combines TRBV27 with TRBJ1-5, with TRBD1 as a possible D gene (6 bases). Trimming removed 0 bases at V and 8 bases at J, with 8 bases between. CDR1 is MNHEY, CDR2 SMNVEV, per germline (reference sequence). CDR3 length equals 13 residues. The CDR3 bases are TGTGCCAGCAGTTTATCAGGGGGTAAGCCCCAGCATTTT. Amino acids: CASSLSGGKPQHF.

V is TRBV6-6 and J is TRBJ2-1; D not resolved. V was cut by 4 bases and J by 7 bases, with 8 bases left in between. The germline gives CDR1 MNHNY, CDR2 SVGAGI (reference sequence). The CDR3 loop spans 12 amino acids. The CDR3, as DNA: TGTGCCAGCAGTTCTTTACAGAATGAGCAGTTCTTC. The encoded protein is CASSSLQNEQFF.

V and J are TRBV30 and TRBJ2-1; D is undetermined. Looked up from germline, CDR1 is GTSNPN and CDR2 is SVGIG (reference sequence). V was shortened by 0 bases and J by 8 bases, with 17 bases between the two germline ends. This CDR3 comprises 15 residues. This chain's CDR3 is CAWSVDWSSVDEQFF. As DNA, the CDR3 is TGTGCCTGGAGTGTAGACTGGTCGTCGGTGGATGAGCAGTTCTTC.

This chain uses TRBV4-1 with TRBJ1-2; D is perhaps TRBD1 (6 bases). This CDR3 spans 14 amino acids. Germline assignment: CDR1 MGHRA and CDR2 YSYEKL. V was pared by 4 bases and J by 0 bases, with 9 bases between. The CDR3 reads CASSLRTANYGYTF. The CDR3 DNA sequence: TGCGCCAGCAGCCTCCGGACAGCTAACTATGGCTACACCTTC.

The chain carries TRBV9 and TRBJ1-4, with a possible D match to TRBD1 (5 bases). Deletions cut 0 bases from V and 4 bases from J, with 13 bases between. Germline V gene data show CDR1 as SGDLS and CDR2 as YYNGEE. The CDR3 contains 16 residues. The CDR3 nucleotides read TGTGCCAGCAGCGTAGGGGCAGGGTATCTTAATGAAAAACTGTTTTTT. Its protein is CASSVGAGYLNEKLFF.

This chain joins TRBV28 and TRBJ2-7; D is ambiguous. CDR3 length: 12 residues. Germline V gene data show CDR1 as MDHEN and CDR2 as SYDVKM. Trimming pared 6 bases from V and 4 bases from J, leaving 10 bases between. CDR3 amino acids: CASSPGRYEQYF. CDR3 coding DNA: TGTGCCAGCAGCCCTGGACGGTACGAGCAGTACTTC.

The genes are TRBV10-3 and TRBJ1-2, with 10 bases that match TRBD1. Germline loops: CDR1 ENHRY, CDR2 SYGVKD. The CDR3 spans 14 residues. V shed 5 bases and J 4 bases; nucleotides not matched to a gene: 4. This CDR3 reads CAISNRQGAYGYTF. Written as DNA, the CDR3 is TGTGCCATCAGTAACAGACAGGGGGCCTATGGCTACACCTTC.

The gene calls are TRBV2 and TRBJ2-7; D unresolved. V was pared by 3 bases and J by 2 bases, with 8 bases between. The CDR3 is 13 residues long. Per germline, CDR1 SNHLY and CDR2 FYNNEI. The CDR3 region is CASSDPVTYEQYF. The CDR3 bases are TGTGCCAGCAGTGACCCGGTTACCTACGAGCAGTACTTC.

This chain links TRBV6-1 with TRBJ2-6; D assignment may be TRBD1 or TRBD2 (5 bases each). V shed 4 bases and J shed 0 bases, with 7 bases lying between them. The CDR3 has 15 amino acids. CDR1 MNHNS and CDR2 SASEGT come from the germline V gene. This CDR3 reads CASSAGSSGANVLTF. In DNA form, the CDR3 reads TGTGCCAGCAGTGCAGGGAGCTCTGGGGCCAACGTCCTGACTTTC.

The chain carries TRBV28 and TRBJ1-1, with 8 bases identical to TRBD1. The CDR3 is made up of 12 amino acids. The ends lost 7 bases at V and 8 bases at J; junction bases unmatched: 6. CDR1 and CDR2 from the germline V gene are MDHEN and SYDVKM. CDR3 region: CASTEDRAEAFF. CDR3 nucleotide sequence: TGTGCCAGCACCGAGGACAGGGCCGAAGCTTTCTTT.

This chain connects TRBV30 to TRBJ2-1, with 9 bases identical to TRBD2. The germline gives CDR1 GTSNPN, CDR2 SVGIG (reference sequence). This CDR3 is built from 15 residues. Trimming cost V 3 bases and J 4 bases; bases outside gene matches: 7. The CDR3 DNA reads TGTGCCTGGAGGTTATCTAGCGGGATTTACAATGAGCAGTTCTTC. Encoded protein: CAWRLSSGIYNEQFF.

The rearrangement links TRBV19 to TRBJ2-7, with D tentatively TRBD1 (6 bases). V lost 5 bases and J 2 bases, leaving 13 bases between the germline ends. The length of the CDR3 is 14 residues. Germline values: CDR1 LNHDA, CDR2 SQIVND (reference sequence). DNA of the CDR3: TGTGCCAGTAGTGCCCGGGACAACCCCTACGAGCAGTACTTC. This gives the protein CASSARDNPYEQYF.

CDR3 residues: CASSPGTPGSGYEQYF. CDR3 DNA: TGTGCCAGCAGCCCCGGGACACCCGGTTCGGGCTACGAGCAGTACTTC. The genes are TRBV11-2 and TRBJ2-7, with D maybe TRBD1 (6 bases). Per the germline V gene, CDR1 is SGHAT and CDR2 is FQNNGV. Trimming stripped 5 bases from V and 3 bases from J, with 20 bases between. The CDR3 length is 16 residues.